This entry features one T cell receptor (beta chain) sequence. Its antigen is currently unknown. CDR1 is SEHNR and CDR2 is FQNEAQ in the germline V gene (reference sequence). The CDR3 runs to 13 residues. V was pared by 0 bases and J by 6 bases, with 1 base of the junction left unmatched. This entry comes from a study of long-term antiretroviral therapy in people with HIV. General study findings and limits: ART adherence, viral resistance and therapy changes went unrecorded. HIV repertoire CDR3 lengths ranged less widely than those of controls.

Runs used v3.0 of the immunoSEQ assay and were done at survey level. 40,000-50,000 T-cell genomes per sample were the sequencing target. Only in-frame clones appear in the TCRdb table, and some are missing; sequencing was by immunoSEQ multiplex PCR. Here the sample spans tens of thousands of clones, around 80% being singletons. Sequences were derived from unsorted PBMCs, sampled 0.5 years before starting antiretroviral therapy. The chain is built from TRBV7-9 and TRBJ2-7, with 8 positions matching TRBD2. The sequence derives from a man in his forties with HIV. CDR3 DNA: TGTGCCAGCAGCTTAGCCGCGGGGGGCGAGCAGTACTTC. The encoded protein is CASSLAAGGEQYF.